This TCR beta chain was found in a study of shared clonotypes between healthy human individuals (dated by TCRdb to 2018 to 2021). Broadly, across the study: Three men and two women, aged 18 to 49 years, made up the cohort. Blood TCR repertoires of 5 or 6 healthy adults were deeply sequenced to estimate repertoire size and the extent of clonotype sharing between individuals. Between about 0.8 and 9 billion PBMCs per donor were obtained by leukapheresis. For each donor, CD4 naive and CD4 memory were each run on three plates, CD8 naive on two plates, and CD8 memory on one plate. To increase sequencing depth and limit assay-specific biases, different laboratories used diverse techniques to prepare libraries and sequence TCR repertoires. Findings and caveats that apply to the study as a whole: Compared with non-shared clonotypes, the clonotypes found in all four sorted-subset donors had higher generation probabilities. Sampling was restricted to blood, and TCR repertoires in tissue are likely to differ from TCR repertoires in blood. About 5% of naive CD4, 3.5% of naive CD8, roughly 2.4% of memory CD4, and about 0.4% of memory CD8 clonotypes were shared across a few donors. Rarefaction of sorted-subset datasets indicated incomplete sequencing despite the large sequencing depth. Larger estimated clonotype richness was generally found for naive subsets than for memory subsets. The genetic and exposure-history diversity represented was limited by the small number of donors. Pairwise subsampling indicated that sequencing depth was expected to affect the degree of clonotype sharing among donors.

In its sample, this clone was seen once. Its antigen is not yet known. No much larger clone exists at a distance of one base, and base qualities are not known. TCR CDR3 regions were amplified from genomic DNA by multiplex PCR using the deep immunoSEQ assay. For each cell subset, the extracted genomic DNA was distributed evenly across all wells of several immunoSEQ 96-well plates, and each plate served as one replicate. For sorted subsets, approximately 210 ng genomic DNA, equal to about 30,000 T cell genomes, was loaded into each replicate PCR. Purified libraries were quantified with a Qubit 3.0 fluorometer, sized on a Bioanalyzer 2100, and re-quantified with the KAPA Library Quantification kit. A separate single-read 150-cycle Illumina NextSeq 550 flow cell was used to sequence each immunoSEQ 96-well plate. The authors' pipeline ran thus. Because the immunoSEQ output included only junctional sequences and no quality scores, the filtering could not be the same as the filtering used for full-length reads. Sequences were annotated with PyIR, a Python wrapper for IgBLAST v1.9, and V/J genes and CDR3 were assigned using IMGT germline references. Reads were removed for weak V/J assignments (E-value above 1e-6), missing CDR3, stop codons, out-of-frame junctions, or ambiguous translated residues. V3J clonotypes were defined as sequences sharing an identical inferred V gene, J gene, and CDR3 amino acid sequence. The percentage overlap between two repertoires was calculated by dividing the number of shared unique clonotypes by the size of the smaller repertoire. RTK rarefaction, the Chao1 estimator, and Recon v2.1 estimates of unobserved clonotypes were used to assess repertoire richness. Generation probabilities for all TCRbeta clonotypes obtained by the gDNA method from four donors were computed using OLGA. Here the immuneACCESS table is served through TCRdb, limited to in-frame sequences with V and J called. Missing clones are a known gap in these copies; in checked studies unresolved V genes cover under half, and the rest lacks a known reason. The DNA gave D and trimming, while V, J and clone size come from that table. This sample lists about 2 million clones; around 95% were detected once. 0.1% to 0.15% of the sample goes to the ten largest clones.

Healthy HIV-negative adults with no recently reported acute infections or vaccinations were included as donors. Only Caucasian adults living in Nashville, Tennessee, USA were represented among the donors. Magnetic negative selection was used to enrich CD4+ T cells, after which naive cells were positively selected on CD45RA and the negative fraction became the memory subset. Blood was collected by leukapheresis, and PBMCs were isolated by Ficoll-Histopaque density gradient centrifugation and then cryopreserved in liquid nitrogen vapor phase. Analytical flow cytometry was used to check the purity and quantity of each magnetically sorted T cell population. Each sorted fraction had its genomic DNA isolated and then quantified by UV absorbance on a Nanodrop 2000c. CDR1 GTSNPN and CDR2 SVGIG are derived from the germline V gene (reference sequence). V has 3 bases trimmed and J has 10 bases trimmed; junction bases matching no gene number 8. The CDR3, cysteine through phenylalanine, is 14 amino acids long. Here the CDR3 DNA is all that survives: 42 bases in frame from base 1.

The rearranged segments are TRBV30 and TRBJ1-6; TRBD1 matches 8 bases in the middle. The material sequenced was naive CD4+ T cells sorted from blood. The label giving this sample's cell subset or site can be read as: CD45RA+ positively selected. The clonotype was recovered from a man younger than 35 in good health. The DNA sequence follows: TGTGCCTGGAGGGGGGACAGGTTCGGGTCACCCCTCCACTTT. It encodes CAWRGDRFGSPLHF.